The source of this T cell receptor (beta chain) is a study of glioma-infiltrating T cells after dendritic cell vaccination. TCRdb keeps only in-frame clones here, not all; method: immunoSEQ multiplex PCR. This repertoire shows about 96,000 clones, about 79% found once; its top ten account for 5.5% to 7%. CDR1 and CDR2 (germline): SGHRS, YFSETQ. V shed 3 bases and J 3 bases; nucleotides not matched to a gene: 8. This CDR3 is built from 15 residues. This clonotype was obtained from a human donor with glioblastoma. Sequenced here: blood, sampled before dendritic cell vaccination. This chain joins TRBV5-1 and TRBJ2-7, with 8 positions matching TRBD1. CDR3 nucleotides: TGCGCCAGCAGCTCCCTCCGGGACAGGATCTACGAGCAGTACTTC. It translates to CASSSLRDRIYEQYF.